These 20 T cell receptor beta chains came from one sample sequenced in a study of vaccination effects on CD4 cells after COVID-19. For these TCRs, the target antigens are not known. Sequencing in the ViraFEST assay came after antigen-specific CD4+ T cells had been expanded with viral peptide pools, which were used to stimulate PBMC. Following an approximately eleven-day culture, CD4+ T cells were purified. Confirmation by PCR established that the person had SARS-CoV-2 infection between March and December 2020. The cohort was immunized with two doses of either the BNT162b2 or mRNA-1273 vaccine. Profiled with immunoSEQ multiplex PCR; TCRdb holds only in-frame clones, not every one. The profile shows 14,000 or so clones, around three quarters of them singletons. The material sequenced was CD4+ T cells from PBMCs cultured with SARS-CoV-2 spike peptides, taken after COVID-19 vaccination. These receptors all stem from a human donor who had a prior SARS-CoV-2 infection.

The chain couples TRBV7-2 to TRBJ1-1; no definite D call. Trimming stripped 1 base from V and 4 bases from J, with 10 bases between. This CDR3 contains 14 residues. CDR1 SGHTA and CDR2 FQGNSA come from the germline V gene. The DNA of the CDR3 is TGTGCCAGCAGCTTAGACTACGATAGCACTGAAGCTTTCTTT. It is translated as CASSLDYDSTEAFF.

J is TRBJ2-7 and V is TRBV4-2; 15 positions match TRBD2. The CDR3 consists of 19 residues. The trim removed 2 bases at V and 6 bases at J, leaving 14 bases unmatched. The germline gives CDR1 LGHNA, CDR2 YNFKEQ. The CDR3 loop reads CASSQRGLAGGLSGGEQYF. DNA for the CDR3: TGTGCCAGCAGCCAACGTGGACTAGCGGGGGGGCTTTCGGGAGGCGAGCAGTACTTC.

V gene TRBV6-2 or TRBV6-3 combines with J gene TRBJ1-5; D is ambiguous. Trimming took off 5 bases at V and 7 bases at J, with 15 bases between the two ends. The CDR3 length is 14 residues. From germline, CDR1 is MNHEY and CDR2 SVGEGT. The CDR3 protein is CASSPLAGNQPQHF. CDR3 nucleotides: TGTGCCAGCAGTCCCCTGGCGGGGAACCAGCCCCAGCATTTT.

The chain couples TRBV4-1 to TRBJ2-3; D is perhaps TRBD1 (7 bases). Germline values: CDR1 MGHRA, CDR2 YSYEKL. V dropped 4 bases and J dropped 1 base, with 18 bases sitting between them. The CDR3 sequence is 17 residues long. The chain's CDR3 is CASSRGQAWEGTDTQYF. Here the CDR3 DNA reads TGCGCCAGCAGCCGAGGACAGGCTTGGGAGGGCACAGATACGCAGTATTTT.

This chain connects TRBV2 to TRBJ1-5; D not resolved. The CDR3 is 15 amino acids. The V and J ends lost 6 bases and 0 bases respectively, with 12 bases between them. CDR1 SNHLY and CDR2 FYNNEI come from the germline V gene. CDR3 residues: CASRGIRYSNQPQHF. CDR3 nucleotide sequence: TGTGCCAGCAGAGGGATCCGTTATAGCAATCAGCCCCAGCATTTT.

The chain uses TRBV6-5 and TRBJ1-2, with D uncertain. V gave up 8 bases and J gave up 5 bases, with 18 bases separating them. Germline V gene data show CDR1 as MNHEY and CDR2 as SVGAGI. The CDR3 covers 14 residues. CDR3 bases: TGTGCCAGCGCCAACGTCATACGGTTTTATGGCTACACCTTC. It yields the protein CASANVIRFYGYTF.

V usage is TRBV2 and J usage is TRBJ2-5; the D is unclear. With 8 bases removed from V and 4 bases from J, the gap between germline ends came to 5 bases. Germline CDR1 reads SNHLY; CDR2 reads FYNNEI. The CDR3 has 10 amino acids. The CDR3 here is CASSGETQYF. Written as DNA, the CDR3 is TGTGCCAGCTCCGGAGAGACCCAGTACTTC.

The genes are TRBV11-2 and TRBJ1-1; 7 positions agree with TRBD1. V shed 2 bases, J shed 4 bases, and the junction held 1 base outside the gene matches. Germline values: CDR1 SGHAT, CDR2 FQNNGV. There are 13 residues in the CDR3. The CDR3 DNA reads TGTGCCAGCAGCTTACGACAGGGCACTGAAGCTTTCTTT. Amino acid sequence: CASSLRQGTEAFF.

J is TRBJ2-3 and V is TRBV28, with D uncertain. The length of the CDR3 is 11 residues. Trimming left V 6 bases short and J 3 bases short, with 4 bases between. Germline V gene sequence: CDR1 MDHEN, CDR2 SYDVKM. The CDR3, as DNA: TGTGCCAGCAGGGTGACAGATACGCAGTATTTT. Its translation: CASRVTDTQYF.

The gene calls are TRBV4-1 and TRBJ1-5, with TRBD1 identical over 7 bases. The germline V gene has CDR1 MGHRA and CDR2 YSYEKL. Trimming cost V 11 bases and J 4 bases; bases outside gene matches: 14. This CDR3 has 15 residues. CDR3 region: CADPSGQGGNQPQHF. Here the CDR3 DNA reads TGCGCCGACCCAAGTGGCCAGGGGGGGAATCAGCCCCAGCATTTT.

The chain is built from TRBV7-2 and TRBJ2-7; TRBD2 might be the D (6 bases). In germline, CDR1 is SGHTA, CDR2 FQGNSA. The length of the CDR3 is 16 residues. Deletions cut 6 bases from V and 3 bases from J, with 21 bases between. CDR3 bases: TGTGCCAGCAGACAGAGTAGCGGCTCGGAGAGCTACGAGCAGTACTTC. Translated, it gives CASRQSSGSESYEQYF.

This clone was found a few times. The rearrangement links TRBV7-9 to TRBJ1-5; 9 bases fit TRBD1. The CDR3 runs 15 residues. CDR1 and CDR2 from the germline V gene are SEHNR and FQNEAQ (reference sequence). Trimming cost V 5 bases and J 5 bases; bases outside gene matches: 7. CDR3 sequence: CASSPLDRGHQPQHF. DNA for the CDR3: TGTGCCAGCAGCCCCTTGGACAGGGGCCATCAGCCCCAGCATTTT.

The chain employs TRBV5-4 and TRBJ2-7, with 9 nucleotides matching TRBD2. The germline V gene has CDR1 SGHNT and CDR2 YYREEE (reference sequence). This CDR3 is built from 16 residues. V was pared by 0 bases and J by 4 bases, with 8 bases of the junction left unmatched. CDR3 bases: TGTGCCAGCAGCTTGGGGCTAGCGGGAAATGAATACGAGCAGTACTTC. It encodes CASSLGLAGNEYEQYF.

The chain recombines TRBV2 with TRBJ2-6; D is uncertain. CDR1 is SNHLY and CDR2 is FYNNEI in the germline V gene. The V and J ends lost 7 bases and 0 bases respectively, with 4 bases between them. CDR3 length: 13 residues. The CDR3 bases are TGTGCCAGCATAAGCTCTGGGGCCAACGTCCTGACTTTC. Its protein product is CASISSGANVLTF.

The chain uses TRBV7-9 and TRBJ1-1, with D possibly TRBD1 on 5 matching bases. This CDR3 spans 12 amino acids. Trimming removed 6 bases from V and 5 bases from J, with 10 bases in between. Germline V gives CDR1 SEHNR, CDR2 FQNEAQ (reference sequence). CDR3 coding DNA: TGTGCCAGCAGTTGGGGGGGGACTGAAGCTTTCTTT. Translation gives CASSWGGTEAFF.

This chain uses TRBV7-2 with TRBJ2-7; D is unresolved. The germline CDR1 and CDR2 sequences are SGHTA and FQGNSA. The CDR3 extends over 14 amino acids. Trimming removed 4 bases from V and 6 bases from J, with 16 bases in between. The CDR3 DNA follows: TGTGCCAGCAGCTCCAACCACGGGTTGAGCGAGCAGTACTTC. This gives the protein CASSSNHGLSEQYF.

This rearrangement joins TRBV2 to TRBJ1-2, with D maybe TRBD1 (6 bases). The CDR3 spans 13 residues. V lost 3 bases to trimming and J lost 6 bases, with 11 bases between them. Germline CDR1 SNHLY, CDR2 FYNNEI. The CDR3 here is CASSENQGHGYTF. CDR3 nucleotides: TGTGCCAGCAGTGAGAACCAGGGGCATGGCTACACCTTC.

The gene calls are TRBV5-1 and TRBJ1-3; a possible D gene is TRBD1 (6 bases). The CDR3 spans 14 residues. Looked up from germline, CDR1 is SGHRS and CDR2 is YFSETQ. V was clipped by 5 bases and J by 0 bases, with 9 bases between them. Here the CDR3 DNA reads TGCGCCAGCAGAGGACAGAACTCTGGAAACACCATATATTTT. Translation gives CASRGQNSGNTIYF.

The rearrangement links TRBV11-2 to TRBJ2-3; D not resolved. The germline V and J ends were trimmed by 1 base and 4 bases, with 9 bases remaining between them. The CDR3 is made up of 14 amino acids. Germline V gene data show CDR1 as SGHAT and CDR2 as FQNNGV. In nucleotides, the CDR3 is TGTGCCAGCAGCTTAGGGTCCCTGCCAGATACGCAGTATTTT. Encoded protein: CASSLGSLPDTQYF.

The chain links TRBV6-1 to TRBJ1-1, with D tentatively TRBD1 (6 bases). Germline assignment: CDR1 MNHNS and CDR2 SASEGT. This CDR3 spans 13 amino acids. The ends were cut back, 2 bases at V and 8 bases at J, with 12 bases in the middle. The DNA for the CDR3 is TGTGCCAGCAGTGAAAGGGGGACAACAGAAGCTTTCTTT. Translating it yields CASSERGTTEAFF.